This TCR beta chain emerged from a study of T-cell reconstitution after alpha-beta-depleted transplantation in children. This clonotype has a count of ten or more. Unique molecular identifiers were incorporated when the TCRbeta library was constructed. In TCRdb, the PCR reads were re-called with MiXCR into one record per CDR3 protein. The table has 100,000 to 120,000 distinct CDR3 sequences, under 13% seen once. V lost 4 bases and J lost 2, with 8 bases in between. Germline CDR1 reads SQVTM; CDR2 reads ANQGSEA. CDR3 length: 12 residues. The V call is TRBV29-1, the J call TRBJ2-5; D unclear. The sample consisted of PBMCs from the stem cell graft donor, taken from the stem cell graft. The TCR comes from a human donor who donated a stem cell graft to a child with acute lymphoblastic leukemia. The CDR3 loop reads CSVGVGQETQYF. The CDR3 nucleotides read TGCAGCGTTGGGGTAGGGCAAGAGACCCAGTACTTC.